This TCR beta chain is drawn from a study of blood T cell repertoires in COVID-19 (TCRdb year 2020). General notes on the study: The collaborator samples originated in the United States, Italy and Spain and spanned the acute and convalescent phases of COVID-19. The sample metadata nearly always contained a de-identified subject ID, COVID-19 status, age in years and sex. Subjects who had been exposed to COVID-19, were actively infected with it, or had recovered from it provided the deeply sampled blood TCRbeta repertoires that made up the dataset. Samples were obtained from the ongoing ImmuneRACE study (first 160 participants) and from 950 to 1,500 subjects provided by 6 global collaborators. HLA class I and class II types, where available, came from metadata supplied by the sample provider rather than from assay-based typing. The prospective study material was composed of cDNA or gDNA derived from T cells, B-cell-depleted T cells, or PBMCs. The repertoires were released in a freely available public database meant as a resource for research on the immune response to SARS-CoV-2. General conclusions and limits of the study: How much clinical and demographic metadata was included differed by source and by participant, and the metadata was provided uncurated.

Per the germline V gene, KGHDR is the CDR1 and SFDVKD is the CDR2. The CDR3 runs 14 residues from the cysteine to the phenylalanine. CDR3 DNA only is kept here, 42 bases in frame from base 1. Cut back by 3 bases and 5 bases, the V and J ends lie 10 bases apart. Whole blood was collected in K2EDTA tubes by collaborating institutions according to the institutions' own protocols. For TCRbeta analysis, collaborator samples were shipped as frozen whole blood, as isolated PBMCs, or as DNA extracted from either sample type. TCRbeta CDR3 regions were amplified from genomic DNA by means of the immunoSEQ Assay, a bias-controlled multiplex PCR. The study's processing was this. The number of nucleated cells in each sample was estimated by amplification of reference gene primers within the assay. To quantify the absolute abundance of each unique TCRbeta CDR3 rearrangement, sequence reads were collapsed and filtered. For each sample, productive Simpson clonality was calculated as the square root of Simpson's diversity index across productive rearrangements. Held by TCRdb, this immuneACCESS table contains in-frame sequences only and omits some clones. Under half of the omission traces to an unresolved V gene where checked; the cause of the rest is unknown. V and J calls and clone size follow that table, whereas D and trimming were derived from the DNA. The sample includes approximately 90,000 clones, with roughly 85% observed a single time. The ten largest clones represent 38% of the sample.

On this clone: Its antigen is still unknown. Base qualities are not recorded, but no much larger clone differs from it by a single base.

Sequencing was performed on peripheral blood. The sequence was obtained from a man older than 75 with acute or convalescent COVID-19. Recombination joined TRBV24-1 with TRBJ1-5; TRBD1 is a weak D gene call, 6 bases matching. CDR3 region: CATSDGDRYQPQHF. The sequenced DNA is TGTGCCACCAGTGATGGTGACAGGTATCAGCCCCAGCATTTT.